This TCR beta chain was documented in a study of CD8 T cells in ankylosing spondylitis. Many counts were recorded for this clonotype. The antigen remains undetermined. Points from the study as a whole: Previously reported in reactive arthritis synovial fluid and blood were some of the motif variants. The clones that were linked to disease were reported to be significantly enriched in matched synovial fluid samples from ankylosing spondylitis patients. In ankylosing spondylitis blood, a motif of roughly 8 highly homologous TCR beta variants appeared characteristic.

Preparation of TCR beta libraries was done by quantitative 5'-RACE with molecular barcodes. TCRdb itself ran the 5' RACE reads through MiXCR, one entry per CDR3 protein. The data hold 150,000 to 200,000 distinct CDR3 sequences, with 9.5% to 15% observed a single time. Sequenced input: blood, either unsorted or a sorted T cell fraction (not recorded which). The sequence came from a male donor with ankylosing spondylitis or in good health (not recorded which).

The CDR3 is CATSDGRLTGELFF. The CDR3 DNA reads as TGTGCCACCAGTGATGGTAGACTCACCGGGGAGCTGTTTTTT. This chain joins TRBV24-1 and TRBJ2-2; D gene unclear. With 3 bases removed from V and 4 bases from J, the gap between germline ends came to 8 bases. CDR3 length: 14 residues. CDR1 and CDR2 (germline): KGHDR, SFDVKD.